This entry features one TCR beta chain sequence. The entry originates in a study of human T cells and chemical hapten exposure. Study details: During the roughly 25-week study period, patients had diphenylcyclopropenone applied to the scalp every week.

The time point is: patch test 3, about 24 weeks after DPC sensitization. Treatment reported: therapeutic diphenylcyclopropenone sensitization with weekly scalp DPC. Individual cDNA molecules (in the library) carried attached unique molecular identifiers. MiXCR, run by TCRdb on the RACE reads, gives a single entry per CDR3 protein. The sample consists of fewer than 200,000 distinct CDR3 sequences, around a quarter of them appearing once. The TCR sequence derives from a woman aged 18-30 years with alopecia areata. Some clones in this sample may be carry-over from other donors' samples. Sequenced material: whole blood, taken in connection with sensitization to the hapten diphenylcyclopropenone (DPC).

The CDR3 DNA reads TGTGCCAGCAGCGTAGCGGGGGGGGGATCGTACAATGAGCAGTTCTTC. It encodes CASSVAGGGSYNEQFF. The chain links TRBV9 to TRBJ2-1; 8 nucleotides align to TRBD2. CDR1 and CDR2 (germline): SGDLS, YYNGEE. The CDR3 sequence is 16 residues long. V was pared by 0 bases and J by 4 bases, with 6 bases of the junction left unmatched.